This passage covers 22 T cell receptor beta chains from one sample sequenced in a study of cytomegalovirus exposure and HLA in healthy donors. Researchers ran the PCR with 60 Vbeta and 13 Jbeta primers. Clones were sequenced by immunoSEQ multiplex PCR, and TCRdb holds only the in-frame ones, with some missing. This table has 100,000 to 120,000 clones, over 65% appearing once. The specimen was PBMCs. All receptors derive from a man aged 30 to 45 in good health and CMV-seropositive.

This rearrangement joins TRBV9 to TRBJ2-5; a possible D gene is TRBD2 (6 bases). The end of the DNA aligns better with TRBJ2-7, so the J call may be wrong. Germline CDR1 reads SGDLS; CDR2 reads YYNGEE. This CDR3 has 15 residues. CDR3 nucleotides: TGTGCCAGCAGCCCCTCGGGGGATGCTTCCTACGAGCAGTACTTC. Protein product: CASSPSGDASYEQYF.

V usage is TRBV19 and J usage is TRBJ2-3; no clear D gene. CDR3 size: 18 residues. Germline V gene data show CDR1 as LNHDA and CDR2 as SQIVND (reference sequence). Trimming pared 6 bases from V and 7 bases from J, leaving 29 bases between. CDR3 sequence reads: CASRISAHEAYPGYTQYF. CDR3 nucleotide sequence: TGTGCCAGTAGAATAAGCGCCCACGAGGCTTACCCCGGATATACGCAGTATTTT.

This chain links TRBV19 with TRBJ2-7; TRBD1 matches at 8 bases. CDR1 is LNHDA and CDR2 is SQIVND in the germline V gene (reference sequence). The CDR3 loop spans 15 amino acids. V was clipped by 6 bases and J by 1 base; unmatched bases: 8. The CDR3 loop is CASSEGQAFSYEQYF. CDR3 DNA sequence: TGTGCCAGTAGCGAGGGACAGGCCTTTTCCTACGAGCAGTACTTC.

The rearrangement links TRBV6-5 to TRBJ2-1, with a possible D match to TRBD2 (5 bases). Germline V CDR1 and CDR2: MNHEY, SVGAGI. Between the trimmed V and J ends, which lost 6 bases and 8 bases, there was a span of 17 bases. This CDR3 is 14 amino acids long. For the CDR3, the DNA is TGTGCCAGCAGCTCGGACTCCCCAGGCGATGAGCAGTTCTTC. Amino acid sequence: CASSSDSPGDEQFF.

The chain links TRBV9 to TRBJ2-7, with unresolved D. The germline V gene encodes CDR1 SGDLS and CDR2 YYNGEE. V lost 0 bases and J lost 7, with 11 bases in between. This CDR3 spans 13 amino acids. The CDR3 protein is CASSVDHSGEQYF. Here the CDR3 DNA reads TGTGCCAGCAGCGTAGACCACTCGGGTGAGCAGTACTTC. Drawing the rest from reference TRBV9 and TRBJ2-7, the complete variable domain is DSGVTQTPKHLITATGQRVTLRCSPRSGDLSVYWYQQSLDQGLQFLIQYYNGEERAKGNILERFSAQQFPDLHSELNLSSLELGDSALYFCASSVDHSGEQYFGPGTRLTVT.

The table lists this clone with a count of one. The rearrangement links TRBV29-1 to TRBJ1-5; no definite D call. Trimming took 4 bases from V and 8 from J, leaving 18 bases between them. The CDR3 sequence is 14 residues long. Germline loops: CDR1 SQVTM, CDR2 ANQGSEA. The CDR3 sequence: CSVAPGAVDEPQHF. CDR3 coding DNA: TGCAGCGTTGCGCCGGGAGCAGTAGATGAGCCCCAGCATTTT.

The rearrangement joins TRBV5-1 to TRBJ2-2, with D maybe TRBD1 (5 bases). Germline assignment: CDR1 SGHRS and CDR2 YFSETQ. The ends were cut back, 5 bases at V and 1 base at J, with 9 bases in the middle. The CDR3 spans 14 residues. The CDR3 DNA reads TGCGCCAGCAGTCAGACAGAGAACACCGGGGAGCTGTTTTTT. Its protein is CASSQTENTGELFF.

The CDR3 here is CASSEGLRASRGELFF. As DNA, the CDR3 is TGTGCCAGCAGCGAAGGACTACGGGCTAGTCGTGGGGAGCTGTTTTTT. The chain has TRBV13 and TRBJ2-2; D is perhaps TRBD2 (6 bases). The CDR3 contains 16 residues. With 5 bases removed from V and 8 bases from J, the gap between germline ends came to 21 bases. The V gene's germline CDR1 is PRHDT and CDR2 FYEKMQ (reference sequence).

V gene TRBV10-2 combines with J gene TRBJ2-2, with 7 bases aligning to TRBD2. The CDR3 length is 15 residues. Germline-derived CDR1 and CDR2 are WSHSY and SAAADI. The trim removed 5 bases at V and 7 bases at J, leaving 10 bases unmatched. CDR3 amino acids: CASSPPRGVNGELFF. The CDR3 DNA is TGCGCCAGCAGTCCCCCCCGGGGGGTAAACGGGGAGCTGTTTTTT.

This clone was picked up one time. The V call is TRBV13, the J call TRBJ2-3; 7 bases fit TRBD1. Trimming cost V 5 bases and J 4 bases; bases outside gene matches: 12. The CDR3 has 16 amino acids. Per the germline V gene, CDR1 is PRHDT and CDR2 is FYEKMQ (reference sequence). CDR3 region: CASSLGSDRFPDTQYF. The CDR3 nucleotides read TGTGCCAGCAGCCTCGGGTCGGACAGGTTCCCAGATACGCAGTATTTT.

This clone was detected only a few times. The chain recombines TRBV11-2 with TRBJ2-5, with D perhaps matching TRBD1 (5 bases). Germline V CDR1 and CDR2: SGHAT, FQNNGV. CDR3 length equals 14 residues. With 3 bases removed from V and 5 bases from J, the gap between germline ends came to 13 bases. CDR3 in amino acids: CASSLGQGLETQYF. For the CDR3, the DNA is TGTGCCAGCAGCTTGGGGCAAGGGCTGGAGACCCAGTACTTC.

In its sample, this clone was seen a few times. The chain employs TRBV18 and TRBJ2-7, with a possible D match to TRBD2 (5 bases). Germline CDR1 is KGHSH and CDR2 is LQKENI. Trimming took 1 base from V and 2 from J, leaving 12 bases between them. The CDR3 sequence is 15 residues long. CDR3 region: CASSPLGRATYEQYF. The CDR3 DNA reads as TGTGCCAGCTCACCACTCGGGCGGGCGACCTACGAGCAGTACTTC.

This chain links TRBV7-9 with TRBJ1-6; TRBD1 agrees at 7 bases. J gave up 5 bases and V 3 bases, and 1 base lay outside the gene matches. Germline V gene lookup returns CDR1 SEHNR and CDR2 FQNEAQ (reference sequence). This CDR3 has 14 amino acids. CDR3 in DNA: TGTGCCAGCAGCTTGGGACAGAATAATTCACCCCTCCACTTT. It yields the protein CASSLGQNNSPLHF.

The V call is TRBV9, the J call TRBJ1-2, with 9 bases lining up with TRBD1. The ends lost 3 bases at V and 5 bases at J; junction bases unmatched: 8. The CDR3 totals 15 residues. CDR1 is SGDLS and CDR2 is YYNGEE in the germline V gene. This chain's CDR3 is CASSGYRGPGYGYTF. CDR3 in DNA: TGTGCCAGCAGCGGATACAGGGGGCCGGGGTATGGCTACACCTTC.

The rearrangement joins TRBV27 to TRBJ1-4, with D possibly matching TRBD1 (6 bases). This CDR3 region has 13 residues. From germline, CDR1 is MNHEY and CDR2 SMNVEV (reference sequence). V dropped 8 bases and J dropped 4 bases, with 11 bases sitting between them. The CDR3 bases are TGTGCCAGCCGCAGGGGTGGTAATGAAAAACTGTTTTTT. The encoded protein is CASRRGGNEKLFF.

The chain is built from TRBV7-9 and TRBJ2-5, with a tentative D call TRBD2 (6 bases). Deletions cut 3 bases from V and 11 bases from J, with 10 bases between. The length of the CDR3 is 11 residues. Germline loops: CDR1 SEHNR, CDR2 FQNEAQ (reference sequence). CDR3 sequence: CASSLGEEQYF. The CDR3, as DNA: TGTGCCAGCAGCTTGGGGGAGGAGCAGTACTTC.

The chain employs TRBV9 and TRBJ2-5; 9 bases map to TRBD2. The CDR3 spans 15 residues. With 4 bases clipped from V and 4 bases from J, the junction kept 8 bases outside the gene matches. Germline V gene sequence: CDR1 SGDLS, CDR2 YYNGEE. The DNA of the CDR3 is TGTGCCAGCAGCTCCTCCGGACTAGCGCTAGAGACCCAGTACTTC. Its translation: CASSSSGLALETQYF.

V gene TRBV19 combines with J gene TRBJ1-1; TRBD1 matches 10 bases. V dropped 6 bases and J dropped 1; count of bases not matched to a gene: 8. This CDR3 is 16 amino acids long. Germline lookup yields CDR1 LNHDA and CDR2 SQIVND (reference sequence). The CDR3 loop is CASRDRGRGENTEAFF. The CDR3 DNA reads TGTGCCAGTAGAGACAGGGGGCGCGGGGAGAACACTGAAGCTTTCTTT.

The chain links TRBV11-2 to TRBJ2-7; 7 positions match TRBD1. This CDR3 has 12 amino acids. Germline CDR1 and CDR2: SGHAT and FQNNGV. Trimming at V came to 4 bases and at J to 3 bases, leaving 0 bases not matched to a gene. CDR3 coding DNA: TGTGCCAGCAGCTCAGGGGGCTACGAGCAGTACTTC. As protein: CASSSGGYEQYF. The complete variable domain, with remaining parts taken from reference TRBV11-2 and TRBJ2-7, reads EAGVAQSPRYKIIEKRQSVAFWCNPISGHATLYWYQQILGQGPKLLIQFQNNGVVDDSQLPKDRFSAERLKGVDSTLKIQPAKLEDSAVYLCASSSGGYEQYFGPGTRLTVT.

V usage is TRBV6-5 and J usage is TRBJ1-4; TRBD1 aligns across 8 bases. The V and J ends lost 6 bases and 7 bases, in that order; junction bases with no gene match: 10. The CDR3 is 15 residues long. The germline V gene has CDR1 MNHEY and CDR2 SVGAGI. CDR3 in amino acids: CASRSSGGGFEKLFF. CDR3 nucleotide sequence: TGTGCCAGCAGGTCCTCAGGGGGCGGGTTTGAAAAACTGTTTTTT.

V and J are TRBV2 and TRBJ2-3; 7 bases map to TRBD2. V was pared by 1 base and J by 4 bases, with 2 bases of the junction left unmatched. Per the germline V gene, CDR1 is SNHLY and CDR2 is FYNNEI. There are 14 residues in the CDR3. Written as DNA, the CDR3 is TGTGCCAGCAGTGAAGGAGCGGGGCCAGATACGCAGTATTTT. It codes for CASSEGAGPDTQYF.

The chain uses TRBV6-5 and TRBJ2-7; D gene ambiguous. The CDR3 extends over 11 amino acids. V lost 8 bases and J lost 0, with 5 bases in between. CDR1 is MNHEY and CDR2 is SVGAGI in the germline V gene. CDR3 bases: TGTGCCAGCCGTAGCTCCTACGAGCAGTACTTC. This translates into CASRSSYEQYF.